The 7 T cell receptor beta chains below all came from one sample that was sequenced in a study of technical replicates of blood from a few donors. Clones were read by immunoSEQ multiplex PCR, and TCRdb kept only the in-frame ones, dropping some. The table includes some 64,000 clones, about 90% detected once. The sequencing sample was made of PBMCs. The receptors originated from a human donor in good health. Some clones in this sample may be carry-over from other donors' samples.

This chain links TRBV7-2 with TRBJ2-7, with TRBD2 identical over 12 bases. This CDR3 spans 17 amino acids. V shed 5 bases, J shed 2 bases, and the junction held 10 bases outside the gene matches. Looked up from germline, CDR1 is SGHTA and CDR2 is FQGNSA. CDR3 in DNA: TGTGCCAGCAGCGTACGGACTAGCGGGGAGAGGGCCTACGAGCAGTACTTC. Its translation is CASSVRTSGERAYEQYF.

The chain has TRBV20-1 and TRBJ2-3; no definite D call. V shed 6 bases and J shed 2 bases, with 6 bases lying between them. Germline CDR1 reads DFQATT; CDR2 reads SNEGSKA (reference sequence). CDR3 size: 11 residues. This CDR3 is CSAPITDTQYF. The CDR3 DNA is TGCAGTGCCCCTATCACAGATACGCAGTATTTT.

The rearrangement uses TRBV6-5 and TRBJ2-1; maybe TRBD2 (5 bases). The germline V and J ends were trimmed by 4 bases and 4 bases, with 8 bases remaining between them. CDR1 is MNHEY, CDR2 SVGAGI, per germline. This CDR3 has 13 amino acids. The CDR3: CASSLDFYNEQFF. DNA for the CDR3: TGTGCCAGCAGTTTGGACTTTTACAATGAGCAGTTCTTC.

V usage is TRBV5-8 and J usage is TRBJ1-5; 7 bases match TRBD1. The CDR3 runs to 14 residues. With V trimmed by 4 bases and J by 6 bases, 7 bases remained unmatched. In germline, CDR1 is SGHTS, CDR2 YDEGEE. The CDR3 bases are TGTGCCAGCAGCGTTAGGGGGCCGGGTCAGCCCCAGCATTTT. This translates into CASSVRGPGQPQHF.

The chain employs TRBV5-4 and TRBJ2-5; a weak D match, TRBD2 (6 bases). V lost 4 bases to trimming and J lost 5 bases, with 21 bases between them. This CDR3 is 16 amino acids long. Germline loops: CDR1 SGHNT, CDR2 YYREEE (reference sequence). The CDR3, as DNA: TGTGCCAGCAGCCAAACAAGACTAGTCTCTGGGGAGACCCAGTACTTC. This sequence encodes CASSQTRLVSGETQYF.

The CDR3 sequence is CSVGDRGQTNEKLFF. CDR3 bases: TGCAGCGTTGGGGACAGGGGGCAGACTAATGAAAAACTGTTTTTT. This sequence joins TRBV29-1 and TRBJ1-4, with 12 bases that match TRBD1. Germline V gene data show CDR1 as SQVTM and CDR2 as ANQGSEA. The V gene end was trimmed by 4 bases and the J gene end by 2 bases; junction bases not matched to a gene: 2. This CDR3 has 15 amino acids.

This rearrangement joins TRBV6-5 to TRBJ1-5, with TRBD1 matching 9 bases. The CDR3 is made up of 13 amino acids. Trimming removed 6 bases from V and 7 bases from J; junction bases left unmatched: 4. Germline V gene lookup returns CDR1 MNHEY and CDR2 SVGAGI. The CDR3 nucleotides read TGTGCCAGCAGCGGACAGGGGCGGCAGCCCCAGCATTTT. Translated, it gives CASSGQGRQPQHF.